The 25 T cell receptor beta chains listed next were all sequenced from one sample in a study of T cell changes during pregnancy in multiple sclerosis (dated by TCRdb to about 2019). Library generation was performed with the immunoSEQ multiplex PCR assay. The source is immuneACCESS, and TCRdb retained only in-frame sequences with V and J called. Part of the clones is not carried over; for the studies checked, unresolved V genes explain less than half of this, and the remainder is unexplained. This sample comprises 70,000 or so clones, about 93% of them detected only once. Around 0.27% of the sample is held by the ten biggest clonotypes. The sample in question was CD4+ T cells from peripheral blood mononuclear cells, obtained after pregnancy. The source is a female donor with multiple sclerosis, enrolled in a pregnancy study.

CDR3 nucleotides: TGTGCCAGCAGTGTAACAGGGATCACCGGGGAGCTGTTTTTT. Its protein is CASSVTGITGELFF. J is TRBJ2-2 and V is TRBV2; a possible D gene is TRBD1 (6 bases). Trimming took off 4 bases at V and 4 bases at J, with 10 bases between the two ends. Per the germline V gene, CDR1 is SNHLY and CDR2 is FYNNEI. CDR3 length: 14 amino acids.

This clone was recorded only once. J is TRBJ2-2 and V is TRBV2; 9 nucleotides agree with TRBD2. With 3 bases clipped from V and 0 bases from J, the junction kept 2 bases outside the gene matches. This CDR3 comprises 16 residues. The germline gives CDR1 SNHLY, CDR2 FYNNEI. CDR3 sequence reads: CASSEASGANTGELFF. CDR3 coding DNA: TGTGCCAGCAGTGAGGCTAGCGGGGCGAACACCGGGGAGCTGTTTTTT. The variable domain in full, with the rest retrieved from reference TRBV2 and TRBJ2-2, is EPEVTQTPSHQVTQMGQEVILRCVPISNHLYFYWYRQILGQKVEFLVSFYNNEISEKSEIFDDQFSVERPDGSNFTLKIRSTKLEDSAMYFCASSEASGANTGELFFGEGSRLTVL.

The gene calls are TRBV7-2 and TRBJ2-7; the D gene is possibly TRBD2 (5 bases). This CDR3 region has 14 residues. V was trimmed by 3 bases and J by 3 bases, leaving 12 bases between them. Germline assignment: CDR1 SGHTA and CDR2 FQGNSA. This CDR3 reads CASSFKTGSYEQYF. The DNA for the CDR3 is TGTGCCAGCAGCTTCAAGACGGGGAGCTACGAGCAGTACTTC.

The J gene is TRBJ1-1, the V gene TRBV30, with D uncertain. The CDR3 spans 14 residues. The V gene's germline CDR1 is GTSNPN and CDR2 SVGIG (reference sequence). V was trimmed by 4 bases and J by 0 bases, leaving 12 bases between them. For the CDR3, the DNA is TGTGCCTGGACCCTTGGAGGGCTGAACACTGAAGCTTTCTTT. It codes for CAWTLGGLNTEAFF.

The chain carries TRBV5-4 and TRBJ2-3; D is uncertain. CDR1 and CDR2 (germline): SGHNT, YYREEE (reference sequence). Trimming removed 4 bases from V and 6 bases from J, with 12 bases in between. The CDR3 is 13 residues long. The CDR3 DNA sequence: TGTGCCAGCAGCCCCCAACTGCCGGATACGCAGTATTTT. Translating it yields CASSPQLPDTQYF.

This sequence joins TRBV5-5 and TRBJ1-2; 8 nucleotides line up with TRBD1. Unmatched junction bases numbered 9, after V lost 4 bases and J lost 1 base. CDR1 and CDR2 (germline): SGHKS, YYEKEE (reference sequence). The CDR3 is 16 amino acids. In DNA form, the CDR3 reads TGTGCCAGCAGCCTGACCGGGACAGGTATTAACTATGGCTACACCTTC. Protein product: CASSLTGTGINYGYTF.

The genes are TRBV30 and TRBJ1-2, with TRBD1 matching over 9 bases. The V and J ends lost 5 bases and 4 bases, in that order; junction bases with no gene match: 2. CDR3 length: 12 residues. Germline CDR1 and CDR2: GTSNPN and SVGIG (reference sequence). The CDR3 nucleotides are TGTGCCTGGGGACAGGGGCCCTATGGCTACACCTTC. Residues: CAWGQGPYGYTF.

The V and J genes are TRBV30 and TRBJ1-5, with no clear D. V lost 0 bases to trimming and J lost 6 bases, with 12 bases between them. The V gene's germline CDR1 is GTSNPN and CDR2 SVGIG (reference sequence). CDR3 length equals 14 residues. The CDR3 region is CAWSVKYRSQPQHF. In DNA, the CDR3 is TGTGCCTGGAGTGTAAAGTATCGGAGTCAGCCCCAGCATTTT.

V and J are TRBV18 and TRBJ1-1; D is possibly TRBD1 (5 bases). The germline CDR1 and CDR2 sequences are KGHSH and LQKENI. With 3 bases removed from V and 4 bases from J, the gap between germline ends came to 15 bases. CDR3 length: 15 amino acids. In nucleotides, the CDR3 is TGTGCCAGCTCACCGACGGCGCAGGGAGGCACTGAAGCTTTCTTT. Protein: CASSPTAQGGTEAFF.

This chain links TRBV18 with TRBJ1-1, with 8 bases fitting TRBD1. After removal of 6 bases from V and 3 bases from J, the junction contained 9 bases not matched to a gene. CDR1 KGHSH and CDR2 LQKENI come from the germline V gene. The CDR3 runs 15 residues. DNA for the CDR3: TGTGCCAGCTCCCGGGACAGGTTTGGAGACACTGAAGCTTTCTTT. Encoded protein: CASSRDRFGDTEAFF.

The V and J genes are TRBV6-5 and TRBJ2-1, with TRBD2 identical over 7 bases. The CDR3 is made up of 14 amino acids. The V gene's germline CDR1 is MNHEY and CDR2 SVGAGI. The J segment lost 7 bases and the V segment lost 7 bases, leaving 10 bases of the junction unmatched. The CDR3 bases are TGTGCCAGCAAAGGACTAGGGCCTTCGAATGAGCAGTTCTTC. As protein: CASKGLGPSNEQFF.

The chain uses TRBV30 and TRBJ2-5, with D unclear. V lost 0 bases, J lost 4 bases, and 15 bases lay in between. CDR1 and CDR2 (germline): GTSNPN, SVGIG (reference sequence). There are 15 residues in the CDR3. CDR3 in DNA: TGTGCCTGGAGTGTAAACGGCCCCCCGGGAGAGACCCAGTACTTC. Amino acid sequence: CAWSVNGPPGETQYF.

The rearrangement joins TRBV7-9 to TRBJ1-1, with 8 bases fitting TRBD1. CDR3 length: 16 residues. With 5 bases clipped from V and 5 bases from J, the junction kept 13 bases outside the gene matches. Germline V CDR1 and CDR2: SEHNR, FQNEAQ (reference sequence). The CDR3 DNA reads as TGTGCCAGCAGCCCAGGACAGGGACGAGTTAATACTGAAGCTTTCTTT. It is translated as CASSPGQGRVNTEAFF.

The V gene is TRBV19, the J gene TRBJ2-3; D unresolved. Germline CDR1 reads LNHDA; CDR2 reads SQIVND (reference sequence). The germline V and J ends were trimmed by 3 bases and 3 bases, with 7 bases remaining between them. This CDR3 has 13 amino acids. In DNA form, the CDR3 reads TGTGCCAGTAGTATTGGGCATACAGATACGCAGTATTTT. Amino acids: CASSIGHTDTQYF.

This clone has only one observation. The V and J genes are TRBV10-2 and TRBJ1-3; tentatively, D is TRBD1 (5 bases). Between the trimmed V and J ends, which lost 3 bases and 1 base, there was a span of 7 bases. The germline V gene encodes CDR1 WSHSY and CDR2 SAAADI. The CDR3 runs 14 residues. DNA of the CDR3: TGCGCCAGCAGTGAAGGGGAATCTGGAAACACCATATATTTT. Translating gives CASSEGESGNTIYF.

The V call is TRBV6-5, the J call TRBJ1-1; 10 bases align to TRBD1. Germline V CDR1 and CDR2: MNHEY, SVGAGI. This CDR3 comprises 15 residues. Trimming cost V 6 bases and J 0 bases; bases outside gene matches: 4. CDR3 in amino acids: CASRKGQGMNTEAFF. The CDR3 nucleotides are TGTGCCAGCAGAAAGGGACAGGGGATGAACACTGAAGCTTTCTTT.

This sequence joins TRBV10-1 and TRBJ2-3; 11 nucleotides align to TRBD2. Trimming took 2 bases from V and 4 from J; bases not matched to a gene: 5. Per germline, CDR1 WNHNN and CDR2 SYGVQD (reference sequence). The CDR3 consists of 16 residues. The CDR3: CASSETSGSLSDTQYF. The CDR3 DNA is TGCGCCAGCAGTGAGACTAGCGGGAGCCTCTCAGATACGCAGTATTTT.

The chain uses TRBV7-2 and TRBJ1-2, with 8 bases that match TRBD1. Germline loops: CDR1 SGHTA, CDR2 FQGNSA. This CDR3 contains 12 residues. The trim removed 3 bases at V and 7 bases at J, leaving 1 base unmatched. The CDR3 region is CASSLTGVGYTF. CDR3 sequence (DNA): TGTGCCAGCAGCTTGACAGGGGTTGGCTACACCTTC.

The J gene is TRBJ1-2, the V gene TRBV7-9; maybe TRBD1 (6 bases). This CDR3 has 14 amino acids. Germline V gives CDR1 SEHNR, CDR2 FQNEAQ (reference sequence). Trimming removed 1 base from V and 4 bases from J, with 10 bases in between. DNA for the CDR3: TGTGCCAGCAGCTTAGGGACAGATTCCTATGGCTACACCTTC. This encodes CASSLGTDSYGYTF. The full variable domain, its missing parts supplied by reference TRBV7-9 and TRBJ1-2, is DTGVSQNPRHKITKRGQNVTFRCDPISEHNRLYWYRQTLGQGPEFLTYFQNEAQLEKSRLLSDRFSAERPKGSFSTLEIQRTEQGDSAMYLCASSLGTDSYGYTFGSGTRLTVV.

This chain joins TRBV28 and TRBJ1-1; D gene unclear. Germline V gene data show CDR1 as MDHEN and CDR2 as SYDVKM. Trimming took 1 base from V and 1 from J, leaving 7 bases between them. The CDR3 extends over 14 amino acids. In nucleotides, the CDR3 is TGTGCCAGCAGTTTATTTCGGGGGAACACTGAAGCTTTCTTT. This codes for CASSLFRGNTEAFF.

The rearrangement joins TRBV18 to TRBJ1-5, with TRBD1 matching over 10 bases. V shed 4 bases, J shed 0 bases, and the junction held 0 bases outside the gene matches. The CDR3 contains 15 residues. CDR1 KGHSH and CDR2 LQKENI come from the germline V gene. The CDR3 DNA reads as TGTGCCAGCTCACGGGACAGGGGTAGCAATCAGCCCCAGCATTTT. Its translation: CASSRDRGSNQPQHF.

The sample holds one count of this clone. The V call is TRBV10-2, the J call TRBJ1-4; no definite D call. The germline V and J ends were trimmed by 6 bases and 3 bases, with 17 bases remaining between them. This CDR3 contains 16 residues. Germline V lookup: CDR1 WSHSY, CDR2 SAAADI. The CDR3 sequence is CASRAPVFVANEKLFF. The DNA for the CDR3 is TGCGCCAGCAGGGCCCCCGTATTCGTTGCTAATGAAAAACTGTTTTTT.

This clone was seen once. The CDR3 DNA sequence: TGTGCCAGCAGTGAAGGGGGAGCGTGGGAAGAGGATACGCAGTATTTT. Protein sequence: CASSEGGAWEEDTQYF. This chain uses TRBV2 with TRBJ2-3, with D perhaps matching TRBD2 (5 bases). Germline CDR1 is SNHLY and CDR2 is FYNNEI. The CDR3 covers 16 residues. V was trimmed by 1 base and J by 6 bases, leaving 17 bases between them.

The chain links TRBV18 to TRBJ2-3; D remains unclear. V lost 5 bases to trimming and J lost 0 bases, with 9 bases between them. The CDR3 runs to 14 residues. CDR1 and CDR2 (germline): KGHSH, LQKENI. CDR3 nucleotide sequence: TGTGCCAGCTCAACCTCTATTAGCACAGATACGCAGTATTTT. This sequence encodes CASSTSISTDTQYF.

J is TRBJ1-1 and V is TRBV11-2; D gene unclear. The CDR3 loop spans 13 amino acids. Trimming took off 1 base at V and 2 bases at J, with 5 bases between the two ends. Germline V gives CDR1 SGHAT, CDR2 FQNNGV. The CDR3 sequence: CASSLGANTEAFF. DNA of the CDR3: TGTGCCAGCAGCTTAGGGGCCAACACTGAAGCTTTCTTT. The whole variable domain, filled in from reference TRBV11-2 and TRBJ1-1, reads EAGVAQSPRYKIIEKRQSVAFWCNPISGHATLYWYQQILGQGPKLLIQFQNNGVVDDSQLPKDRFSAERLKGVDSTLKIQPAKLEDSAVYLCASSLGANTEAFFGQGTRLTVV.